This entry lists 8 T cell receptor beta chains sequenced from one sample in a study of cytomegalovirus exposure and HLA in healthy donors. The primer mix had 60 Vbeta and 13 Jbeta primers. Clones were sequenced by immunoSEQ multiplex PCR, and TCRdb holds only the in-frame ones, with some missing. The sample consists of under 130,000 clones, roughly 71% of them appearing once. Sequencing used PBMCs. These receptors all stem from a man between 40 and 49 years old in good health and CMV-seropositive.

This clone appeared a single time. J is TRBJ2-7 and V is TRBV1; the DNA was not compared with TRBD2, the D call given in the table. TRBV1 is given as a pseudogene. The CDR3 is made up of 17 amino acids. For the CDR3, the DNA is TGCACCAGCAGCCCTAGCCCTGGGGCTAGCGGAACCTACGAGCAGTACGTC. Encoded protein: CTSSPSPGASGTYEQYV.

This clone showed up just a few times. The chain is built from TRBV4-3 and TRBJ2-2; 11 positions match TRBD2. The CDR3 length is 18 residues. Germline V gene sequence: CDR1 LGHNA, CDR2 YSLEER. After removal of 4 bases from V and 0 bases from J, the junction contained 7 bases not matched to a gene. CDR3 region: CASSRSIAGGPNTGELFF. CDR3 coding DNA: TGCGCCAGCAGCCGATCGATAGCGGGAGGGCCGAACACCGGGGAGCTGTTTTTT.

Only a few counts were recorded for this clone. The V call is TRBV15, the J call TRBJ2-7, with a weak D call TRBD1 (6 bases). V dropped 3 bases and J dropped 2 bases, with 20 bases sitting between them. Germline CDR1 LNHNV, CDR2 YYDKDF (reference sequence). There are 17 residues in the CDR3. CDR3 in DNA: TGTGCCACCAGCAGGGGGGCGGCGGATCGTATTACCTACGAGCAGTACTTC. Translation: CATSRGAADRITYEQYF.

The rearrangement uses TRBV6-5 and TRBJ1-1; possibly TRBD1 for D (5 bases). The CDR3 is 11 residues long. Germline values: CDR1 MNHEY, CDR2 SVGAGI. With 5 bases removed from V and 7 bases from J, the gap between germline ends came to 8 bases. The CDR3 DNA follows: TGTGCCAGCAGTACGACAGTTGAAGCTTTCTTT. Protein: CASSTTVEAFF.

The V and J genes are TRBV4-1 and TRBJ2-1; no definite D call. CDR1 and CDR2 (germline): MGHRA, YSYEKL. V gave up 1 base and J gave up 6 bases, with 13 bases separating them. The CDR3 runs 15 residues. As DNA, the CDR3 is TGCGCCAGCAGCCAAGGGGCTTCGTCCGTCAATGAGCAGTTCTTC. Amino acids: CASSQGASSVNEQFF.

The rearrangement uses TRBV5-6 and TRBJ2-7; TRBD1 aligns across 7 bases. V trimming: 4 bases; J trimming: 0 bases; junction bases outside the gene matches: 10. Germline values: CDR1 SGHDT, CDR2 YYEEEE. The CDR3 covers 16 residues. The CDR3 reads CASSGTARRPSYEQYF. In DNA, the CDR3 is TGTGCCAGCAGCGGGACAGCGCGGAGACCCTCCTACGAGCAGTACTTC.

This clone showed up just once. A junction end diverges from the germline sequence, so it may reflect a read error. This chain links TRBV29-1 with TRBJ2-3; 9 positions agree with TRBD1. The CDR3 totals 14 residues. The V gene's germline CDR1 is SQVTM and CDR2 ANQGSEA. This chain's CDR3 is CSVEGDRGTDTQYF. The CDR3 nucleotides are TGCAGCGTCGAAGGGGACAGGGGCACAGATACGCAGTATTTT.

The rearrangement uses TRBV25-1 and TRBJ2-7; 9 bases fit TRBD1. Germline CDR1 MGHDK, CDR2 SYGVNS. The J segment lost 4 bases and the V segment lost 1 base, leaving 5 bases of the junction unmatched. This CDR3 has 15 amino acids. The CDR3 coding sequence is TGTGCCAGCAGTGAATCTAGGACAGGGGAATACGAGCAGTACTTC. It is translated as CASSESRTGEYEQYF.